The clone carrying this TCR beta chain has just a few counts. What it recognizes is unknown. Other DNA variants within this sample encode the same CDR3. This entry comes from a study of shared clonotypes between healthy human individuals. Overall study: A few men and a couple of women, aged 18 to 49, were donors. General study points: Clonotypes not shared had lower generation probabilities than those common to all four donors.

Authors' data handling: In the immunoSEQ data, sequences were junction-only and lacked quality scores, so filtering differed. Generated by immunoSEQ multiplex PCR, the TCRdb table keeps only in-frame clones and is missing some. D and trimming were read from the DNA, whereas the V and J calls and clone size are those reported in that table. This sample yields about 1.5 million clones, of which roughly 97% are seen a single time; more than 0.9% belongs to the top ten. V lost 1 base and J lost 2, with 5 bases in between. The CDR3 has 13 amino acids. Germline V lookup: CDR1 MNHEY, CDR2 SVGAGI. All participating donors were Caucasian adults from Nashville, Tennessee.

The chain carries TRBV6-5 and TRBJ1-1, with D uncertain. The receptor comes from a man in his thirties or forties in good health. Sequenced input: naive CD4+ T cells sorted from blood. The subset denotes: CD45RA+ positively selected. The CDR3 spells CASSYLKNTEAFF. In DNA form, the CDR3 reads TGTGCCAGCAGTTACTTGAAAAACACTGAAGCTTTCTTT.